Listed below are T cell receptor beta chains from one sample, sequenced in a study of CD8 T cells in ankylosing spondylitis. TCRdb independently ran MiXCR on the 5' RACE reads; one entry per CDR3 protein. The sample contains 250,000 to 300,000 distinct CDR3 sequences, 15% to 25% of which appear only once. Sequencing input: blood, either unsorted or a sorted T cell fraction (not recorded which). These receptors were obtained from a male donor with ankylosing spondylitis or in good health (not recorded which). Both conserved end residues are part of each CDR3. The D gene is left open where the match is weak. Not every row has a clone size; where given, it reads once, few, many or a size class.

TRBJ1-2,-,TRBV10-3,few,CAISESRPGGYTF,TGTGCCATCAGTGAGTCGCGCCCCGGAGGCTACACCTTC
TRBJ2-5,-,TRBV20-1,-,CSASLEYQETQYF,TGCAGTGCTAGCCTGGAGTACCAAGAGACCCAGTACTTC
TRBJ2-5,TRBD2,TRBV7-7,-,CASSPGLAGFQETQYF,TGTGCCAGCAGCCCCGGGCTAGCGGGTTTCCAAGAGACCCAGTACTTC
TRBJ1-1,-,TRBV12-3/TRBV12-4,-,CDSSLRGGLGTEAFF,TGTGACAGCAGTTTACGCGGTGGGCTAGGGACTGAAGCTTTCTTT
TRBJ2-3,-,TRBV3-1,-,CASSQQKQGRDTQYF,TGTGCCAGCAGCCAACAAAAACAGGGCAGAGATACGCAGTATTTT
TRBJ2-2,-,TRBV3-1,few,CASSQDLSGQAAGELFF,TGTGCCAGCAGCCAAGATCTTTCAGGGCAAGCGGCCGGGGAGCTGTTTTTT
TRBJ1-1,TRBD1,TRBV27,-,CASGRQGTEAFF,TGTGCCAGCGGAAGACAGGGGACTGAAGCTTTCTTT
TRBJ2-5,-,TRBV10-3,many,CAISGPTGRETQYF,TGTGCCATCTCAGGACCAACCGGGCGGGAGACCCAGTACTTC
TRBJ2-5,TRBD2,TRBV12-3/TRBV12-4,few,CASTHGTSGGAVETQYF,TGTGCCAGCACCCATGGGACTAGCGGGGGGGCGGTGGAGACCCAGTACTTC
TRBJ2-5,TRBD1,TRBV27,-,CASSLPLNRGETQYF,TGTGCCAGCAGTTTACCTTTAAACAGGGGCGAGACCCAGTACTTC
TRBJ2-2,-,TRBV12-3/TRBV12-4,few,CASSRSGGGELFF,TGTGCCAGCAGCCGTAGCGGTGGAGGGGAGCTGTTTTTT
TRBJ2-2,TRBD1,TRBV7-3,-,CASRKDPTGGSRTGELFF,TGTGCCAGCAGAAAAGACCCTACAGGGGGCTCTCGGACCGGGGAGCTGTTTTTT
TRBJ1-2,TRBD1,TRBV12-3/TRBV12-4,-,CASRRTGSYGYTF,TGTGCCAGCAGAAGGACAGGGTCCTATGGCTACACCTTC
TRBJ2-2,-,TRBV20-1,many,CSARDTSRNTGELFF,TGCAGTGCTAGAGATACTAGCAGGAACACCGGGGAGCTGTTTTTT
TRBJ1-6,TRBD1,TRBV27,few,CASGPSGQGAVVHF,TGTGCCAGTGGACCCTCGGGACAGGGGGCCGTAGTCCACTTT
TRBJ2-1,-,TRBV19,-,CASSGVGGNEQFF,TGTGCCAGTAGTGGAGTAGGGGGCAATGAGCAGTTCTTC
TRBJ2-1,-,TRBV20-1,-,CSAADREASSYNEQFF,TGCAGTGCAGCAGATAGGGAGGCCAGCTCCTACAATGAGCAGTTCTTC
TRBJ1-1,TRBD1,TRBV20-1,-,CSAGGSRADTEAFF,TGCAGCGCAGGGGGGTCCAGGGCGGACACTGAAGCTTTCTTT
TRBJ2-2,-,TRBV12-3/TRBV12-4,-,CASGVAGMSTGELFF,TGTGCCAGCGGGGTAGCTGGGATGAGCACCGGGGAGCTGTTTTTT
TRBJ2-1,-,TRBV7-2,-,CASSSTPAPLHEQFF,TGTGCCAGCAGCTCGACCCCCGCCCCCCTTCATGAGCAGTTCTTC
TRBJ1-5,-,TRBV2,-,CASSSTGPYSQPQHF,TGTGCCAGCAGTTCGACAGGACCCTATAGTCAGCCCCAGCATTTT
TRBJ1-5,-,TRBV28,-,CASSGIRVENQPQHF,TGTGCCAGCAGCGGCATTAGGGTGGAGAATCAGCCCCAGCATTTT
TRBJ2-2,TRBD2,TRBV30,few,CAWSAGLAGHGELFF,TGTGCCTGGAGTGCCGGACTAGCGGGTCACGGGGAGCTGTTTTTT
TRBJ2-2,TRBD2,TRBV27,-,CASSGLAGSNTGELFF,TGTGCCAGCAGCGGACTAGCGGGATCGAACACCGGGGAGCTGTTTTTT
TRBJ2-1,TRBD1,TRBV28,few,CASSLRQGAYNEQFF,TGTGCCAGCAGTTTGAGGCAGGGGGCTTACAATGAGCAGTTCTTC
TRBJ2-2,-,TRBV10-3,-,CASHDWDDTGELFF,TGTGCCTCACACGACTGGGACGACACCGGGGAGCTGTTTTTT
TRBJ2-3,TRBD2,TRBV27,many,CASSSPGLGDTQYF,TGTGCCAGCAGTTCACCGGGACTAGGAGATACGCAGTATTTT
TRBJ2-1,-,TRBV20-1,-,CSASGPRPHNEQFF,TGCAGTGCCTCGGGACCCCGTCCTCACAATGAGCAGTTCTTC
TRBJ2-3,TRBD2,TRBV2,-,CASSEWTSGGARAQYF,TGTGCCAGCAGTGAGTGGACTAGCGGGGGGGCGCGTGCGCAGTATTTT
TRBJ2-2,-,TRBV10-3,many,CAITAEDTGELFF,TGTGCCATCACGGCAGAGGACACCGGGGAGCTGTTTTTT
TRBJ1-3,TRBD1,TRBV5-1,-,CASSSTGRGALSGNTIYF,TGCGCCAGCAGCTCGACAGGGAGAGGGGCCCTCTCTGGAAACACCATATATTTT
TRBJ2-3,TRBD2,TRBV5-1,many,CASSPSIAGGGSDTQYF,TGCGCCAGCAGCCCATCGATAGCGGGAGGTGGATCAGATACGCAGTATTTT
TRBJ2-3,TRBD2,TRBV10-3,few,CATGTSHSDTQYF,TGTGCCACCGGGACTAGCCACTCAGATACGCAGTATTTT
TRBJ2-2,-,TRBV29-1,-,CSVWAPHTGELFF,TGCAGCGTTTGGGCCCCTCACACCGGGGAGCTGTTTTTT
TRBJ2-3,TRBD2,TRBV9,-,CASSVASGGGTDTQYF,TGTGCCAGCAGCGTAGCGAGCGGGGGAGGGACAGATACGCAGTATTTT
TRBJ2-1,TRBD2,TRBV5-1,-,CASSFSGSDYNEQFF,TGCGCCAGCAGCTTTAGCGGGAGTGACTACAATGAGCAGTTCTTC